These T cell receptor beta chains were read from a single sample in a study of T cell responses to AZD1222 COVID-19 vaccine. The protocol was immunoSEQ multiplex PCR, while the TCRdb copy is restricted to in-frame clones and leaves out a portion. The repertoire holds more than 100,000 clones, with roughly 88% as singletons. The sequenced sample was peripheral blood, obtained on day 0 of AZD1222 vaccination. These receptors were collected from an adult in good health. Each CDR3 is given with its conserved first and last residue. A D gene is named only where the DNA matches it firmly. Size is stated for part of the rows, as once, few or many counts, or as a class when the clone is expanded.

CASRRDSQPGKLFF TGTGCCAGCAGGAGGGACAGCCAACCAGGAAAACTGTTTTTT TRBD1 TRBJ1-4 TRBV28 .
CATSRGVDTEAFF TGTGCCACCAGCAGAGGAGTGGACACTGAAGCTTTCTTT . TRBJ1-1 TRBV15 .
CASSLMGSNYGYTF TGTGCCAGCAGCTTAATGGGCTCGAACTATGGCTACACCTTC . TRBJ1-2 TRBV5-4 .
CASSLEISGRGAYNEQFF TGTGCCAGCAGCTTAGAGATCTCGGGCCGGGGCGCCTACAATGAGCAGTTCTTC . TRBJ2-1 TRBV7-2 .
CASSDFGQGNTEAFF TGTGCCAGCAGCGATTTTGGACAGGGGAACACTGAAGCTTTCTTT TRBD1 TRBJ1-1 TRBV6-6 .
CASSSNQETQYF TGTGCCAGCTCATCAAACCAAGAGACCCAGTACTTC . TRBJ2-5 TRBV18 .
CASSLGTAPFTF TGTGCCAGCAGTCTCGGAACAGCTCCCTTCACCTTC . TRBJ1-2 TRBV12-3/TRBV12-4 few
CASSIGRSGVALHF TGTGCCAGTAGTATAGGTCGGTCCGGGGTGGCCCTCCACTTT . TRBJ1-6 TRBV19 once
CASRRGLHPNEQFF TGTGCCAGTCGTCGGGGACTCCATCCGAATGAGCAGTTCTTC . TRBJ2-1 TRBV28 .
CASSLSDTQYF TGTGCCAGCAGCTTATCAGATACGCAGTATTTT . TRBJ2-3 TRBV13 .
CASGQGAEAFF TGCGCCAGCGGACAGGGGGCTGAAGCTTTCTTT TRBD1 TRBJ1-1 TRBV4-3 .
CASSGRLAGAYEQYF TGTGCCAGCAGCGGAAGACTAGCCGGGGCCTACGAGCAGTACTTC TRBD2 TRBJ2-7 TRBV7-6 .
CASSQGPGEAFF TGCGCCAGCAGCCAAGGCCCAGGGGAAGCTTTCTTT . TRBJ1-1 TRBV4-1 .
CASSHRDRENYGYTF TGTGCCAGCAGTCACCGGGACAGGGAAAACTATGGCTACACCTTC TRBD1 TRBJ1-2 TRBV25-1 .
CASSSKMFGELFF TGTGCCAGCAGCTCCAAAATGTTCGGGGAGCTGTTTTTT . TRBJ2-2 TRBV5-4 .
CATRAPSSNEAFF TGTGCCACCAGGGCCCCCTCGTCAAATGAAGCTTTCTTT . TRBJ1-1 TRBV24-1 few
CASSDGDRIYEQYF TGTGCCAGCAGTGACGGAGACAGGATCTACGAGCAGTACTTC . TRBJ2-7 TRBV2 .
CASSQDRARGYTF TGTGCCAGCAGCCAAGACCGAGCACGGGGCTACACCTTC . TRBJ1-2 TRBV3-1/TRBV3-2 .
CASSLGGAISGNTIYF TGTGCCAGCAGCTTAGGGGGGGCGATCTCTGGAAACACCATATATTTT . TRBJ1-3 TRBV7-9 few
CASSPISGASRSYNEQFF TGTGCCAGCTCACCAATCTCAGGGGCGAGCCGCTCCTACAATGAGCAGTTCTTC . TRBJ2-1 TRBV18 .
CASSHLTGGKQVSTDTQYF TGCGCCAGCAGCCATTTAACGGGGGGGAAACAGGTTAGCACAGATACGCAGTATTTT TRBD2 TRBJ2-3 TRBV4-1 .
CASSPGIRLAGTGELFF TGTGCCAGCAGCCCAGGGATAAGACTAGCGGGCACCGGGGAGCTGTTTTTT TRBD2 TRBJ2-2 TRBV11-2 .
CATSDFVVETQYF TGTGCCACCAGTGATTTTGTTGTAGAGACCCAGTACTTC . TRBJ2-5 TRBV24-1 .
CASSLVRAFQFF TGTGCCAGCAGTTTAGTACGGGCCTTTCAGTTCTTC . TRBJ2-1 TRBV12-3/TRBV12-4 .
CASSLRAGTGGADTQYF TGTGCCAGCAGCTTGCGGGCCGGGACAGGGGGTGCAGATACGCAGTATTTT TRBD1 TRBJ2-3 TRBV7-9 .
CASSTSRNEQFF TGTGCCAGCAGTACCTCGCGGAATGAGCAGTTCTTC . TRBJ2-1 TRBV25-1 .
CASSRPRGRPTDTQYF TGTGCCAGCAGCCGACCCAGGGGGCGGCCCACAGATACGCAGTATTTT TRBD1 TRBJ2-3 TRBV27 .
CASGLATGIGKQETQYF TGTGCTAGTGGTTTGGCTACCGGGATAGGCAAGCAAGAGACCCAGTACTTC . TRBJ2-5 TRBV12-5 few
CAVGGNYGYTF TGTGCAGTGGGGGGAAACTATGGCTACACCTTC . TRBJ1-2 TRBV28 .
CASSPWTGASINYGYTF TGTGCCAGCAGTCCTTGGACAGGGGCTTCGATAAACTATGGCTACACCTTC TRBD1 TRBJ1-2 TRBV27 .
CASSQDSGAPFLQYF TGTGCCAGCAGCCAAGACTCAGGGGCACCTTTTTTGCAGTACTTC . TRBJ2-7 TRBV4-2 .
CSVVDRGNYGYTF TGCAGCGTTGTGGACAGGGGCAACTATGGCTACACCTTC TRBD1 TRBJ1-2 TRBV29-1 .
CATSALGAMNTEAFF TGTGCCACCAGCGCATTGGGGGCCATGAACACTGAAGCTTTCTTT . TRBJ1-1 TRBV15 .